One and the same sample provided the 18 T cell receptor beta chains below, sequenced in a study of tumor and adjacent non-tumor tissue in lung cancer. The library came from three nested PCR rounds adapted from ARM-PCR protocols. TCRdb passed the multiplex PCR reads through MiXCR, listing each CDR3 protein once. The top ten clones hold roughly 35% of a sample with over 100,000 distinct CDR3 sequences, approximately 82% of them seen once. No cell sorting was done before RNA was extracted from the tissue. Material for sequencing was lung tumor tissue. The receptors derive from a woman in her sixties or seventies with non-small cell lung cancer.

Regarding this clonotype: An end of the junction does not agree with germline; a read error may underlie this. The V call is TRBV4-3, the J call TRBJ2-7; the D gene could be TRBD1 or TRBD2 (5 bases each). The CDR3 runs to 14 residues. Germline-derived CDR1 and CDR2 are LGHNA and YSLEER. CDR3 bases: TGCCCCAGCAGCCAACTCATCATGGGACCCGAACAGTACTTC. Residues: CPSSQLIMGPEQYF.

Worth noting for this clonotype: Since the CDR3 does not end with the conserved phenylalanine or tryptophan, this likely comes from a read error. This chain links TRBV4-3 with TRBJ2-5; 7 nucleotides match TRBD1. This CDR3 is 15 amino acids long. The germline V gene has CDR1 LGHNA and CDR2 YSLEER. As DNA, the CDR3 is TGCACCAGTAGTCAAGAGGCCCCGGGACAGGAGACCCAGTACTTA. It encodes CTSSQEAPGQETQYL.

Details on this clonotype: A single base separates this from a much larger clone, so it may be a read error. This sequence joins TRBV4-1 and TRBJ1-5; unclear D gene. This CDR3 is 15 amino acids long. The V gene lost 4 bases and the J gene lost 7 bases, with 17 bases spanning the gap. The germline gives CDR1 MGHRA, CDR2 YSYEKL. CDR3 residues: CASSPPGISNQPQHF. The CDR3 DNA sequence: TGCGCCAGCAGCCCCCCTGGGATTTCTAACCAGCCCCAGCATTTT.

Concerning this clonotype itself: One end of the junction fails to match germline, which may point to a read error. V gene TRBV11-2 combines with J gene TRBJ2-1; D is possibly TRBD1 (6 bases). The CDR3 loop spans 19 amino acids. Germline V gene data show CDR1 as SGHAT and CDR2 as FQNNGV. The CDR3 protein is CASSFELGGWGQGDDEQFF. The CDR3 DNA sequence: TGTGCCAGCAGCTTTGAGCTGGGCGGTTGGGGGCAGGGTGACGATGAGCAATTCTTC.

The CDR3 reads CASSLIHSDTQYF. CDR3 DNA sequence: TGTGCCAGCAGCTTAATCCATTCAGATACCCAGTACTTC. The chain joins TRBV11-1 to TRBJ2-5; D gene unclear. Germline lookup yields CDR1 SGHAT and CDR2 FQDESV (reference sequence). The V end lost 2 bases, the J end lost 8 bases, and 12 bases lay between the germline ends. CDR3 length equals 13 residues. Full variable domain (missing parts from reference TRBV11-1 and TRBJ2-5): EAEVAQSPRYKITEKSQAVAFWCDPISGHATLYWYRQILGQGPELLVQFQDESVVDDSQLPKDRFSAERLKGVDSTLKIQPAELGDSAMYLCASSLIHSDTQYFGPGTRLLVL.

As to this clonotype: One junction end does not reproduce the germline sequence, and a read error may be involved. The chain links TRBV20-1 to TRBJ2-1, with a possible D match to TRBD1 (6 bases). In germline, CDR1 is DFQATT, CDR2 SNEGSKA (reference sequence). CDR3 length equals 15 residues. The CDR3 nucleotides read TGCAGTGGTAGAGATCTCAAAGACAGGAATAATGAGCAGTTCTTC. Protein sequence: CSGRDLKDRNNEQFF.

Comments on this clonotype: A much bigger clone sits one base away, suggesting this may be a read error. The CDR3 nucleotides are TGCGCCAGCAGCCAAGCCTTGGGACTAGTCATCAATGTGCAGTTCTTC. This translates into CASSQALGLVINVQFF. This chain links TRBV4-3 with TRBJ2-1; 8 bases are a match to TRBD2. The germline gives CDR1 LGHNA, CDR2 YSLEER. The CDR3 runs 16 residues.

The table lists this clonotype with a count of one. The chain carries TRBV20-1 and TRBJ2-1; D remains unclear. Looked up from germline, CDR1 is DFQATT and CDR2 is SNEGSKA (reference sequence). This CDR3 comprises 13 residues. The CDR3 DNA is TGCAGCCTAACCTCCCCCAGCCGCGATGAGCAGTTCTTC. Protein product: CSLTSPSRDEQFF.

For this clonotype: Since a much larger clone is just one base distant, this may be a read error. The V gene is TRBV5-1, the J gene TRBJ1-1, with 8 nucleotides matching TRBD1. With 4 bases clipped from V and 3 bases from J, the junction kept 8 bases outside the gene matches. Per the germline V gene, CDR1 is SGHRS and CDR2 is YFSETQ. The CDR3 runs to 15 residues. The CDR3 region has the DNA TGCGCCAGCAGCATGACGGACAGGGCGGACACTGAAGCTTTCTTT. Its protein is CASSMTDRADTEAFF.

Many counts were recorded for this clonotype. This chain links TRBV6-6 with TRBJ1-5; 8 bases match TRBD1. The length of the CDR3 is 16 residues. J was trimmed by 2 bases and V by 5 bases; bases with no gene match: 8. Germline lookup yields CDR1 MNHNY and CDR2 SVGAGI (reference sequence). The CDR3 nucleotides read TGTGCCAGCAGTGAGACAGGGGTATATGGCAATCAGCCCCAGCATTTT. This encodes CASSETGVYGNQPQHF.

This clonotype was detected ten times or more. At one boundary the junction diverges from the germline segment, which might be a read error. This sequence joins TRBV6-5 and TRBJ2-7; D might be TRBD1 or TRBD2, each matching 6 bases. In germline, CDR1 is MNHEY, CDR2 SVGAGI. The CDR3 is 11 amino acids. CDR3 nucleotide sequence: TGTGCCAGCCTGGGGGGCGGCCTAGTTAACTTC. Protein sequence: CASLGGGLVNF.

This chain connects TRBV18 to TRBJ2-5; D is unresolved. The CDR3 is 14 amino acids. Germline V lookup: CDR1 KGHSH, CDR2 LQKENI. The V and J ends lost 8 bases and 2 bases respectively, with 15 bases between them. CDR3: CASTRGRQQETQYF. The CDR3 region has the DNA TGTGCCAGCACCAGAGGACGGCAACAAGAGACCCAGTACTTC.

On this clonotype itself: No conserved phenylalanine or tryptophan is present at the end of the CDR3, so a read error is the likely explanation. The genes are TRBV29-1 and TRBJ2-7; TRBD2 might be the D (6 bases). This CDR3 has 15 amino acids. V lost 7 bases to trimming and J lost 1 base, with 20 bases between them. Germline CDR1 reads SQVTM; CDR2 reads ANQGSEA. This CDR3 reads CSAAGLLSGSYEQYL. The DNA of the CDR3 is TGCAGCGCTGCAGGTTTATTGAGCGGGTCCTACGAGCAGTACTTA.

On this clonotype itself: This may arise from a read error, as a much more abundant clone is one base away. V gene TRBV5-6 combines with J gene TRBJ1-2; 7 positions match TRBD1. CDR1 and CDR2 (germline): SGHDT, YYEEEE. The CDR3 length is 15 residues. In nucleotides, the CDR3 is TGTGCCAGCAGCTTGAGGGGGCTACCTAACTATGGCCACACCTTC. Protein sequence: CASSLRGLPNYGHTF.

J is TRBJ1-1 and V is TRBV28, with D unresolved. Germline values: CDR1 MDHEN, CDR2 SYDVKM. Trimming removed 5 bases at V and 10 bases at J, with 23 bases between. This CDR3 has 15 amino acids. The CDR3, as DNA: TGTGCCAGCAGTCCCTCCATGAGAGGGAAGACCGTAGCTTTCTTT. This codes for CASSPSMRGKTVAFF. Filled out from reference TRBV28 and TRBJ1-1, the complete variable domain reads DVKVTQSSRYLVKRTGEKVFLECVQDMDHENMFWYRQDPGLGLRLIYFSYDVKMKEKGDIPEGYSVSREKKERFSLILESASTNQTSMYLCASSPSMRGKTVAFFGQGTRLTVV.

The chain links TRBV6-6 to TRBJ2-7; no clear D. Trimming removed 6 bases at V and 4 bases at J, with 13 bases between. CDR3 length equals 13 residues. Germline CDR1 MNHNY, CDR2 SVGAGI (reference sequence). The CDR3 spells CASRGKMGYEQYF. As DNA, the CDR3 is TGTGCCAGCAGAGGCAAGATGGGATACGAGCAGTACTTC.

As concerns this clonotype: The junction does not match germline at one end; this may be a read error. The CDR3 loop is CNAIERGETQYF. As DNA, the CDR3 is TGTAATGCTATAGAGAGGGGAGAGACCCAGTACTTC. J is TRBJ2-5 and V is TRBV20-1, with D perhaps TRBD1 or TRBD2 (5 bases each). The germline V gene has CDR1 DFQATT and CDR2 SNEGSKA (reference sequence). The CDR3 spans 12 residues.

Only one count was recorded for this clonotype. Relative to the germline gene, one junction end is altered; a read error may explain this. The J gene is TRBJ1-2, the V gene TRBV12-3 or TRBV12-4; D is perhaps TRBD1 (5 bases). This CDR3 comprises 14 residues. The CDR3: CASSLTDSDYGYTF. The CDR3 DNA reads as TGTGCCAGCAGTTTAACTGACAGTGACTATGGCTATACCTTC.